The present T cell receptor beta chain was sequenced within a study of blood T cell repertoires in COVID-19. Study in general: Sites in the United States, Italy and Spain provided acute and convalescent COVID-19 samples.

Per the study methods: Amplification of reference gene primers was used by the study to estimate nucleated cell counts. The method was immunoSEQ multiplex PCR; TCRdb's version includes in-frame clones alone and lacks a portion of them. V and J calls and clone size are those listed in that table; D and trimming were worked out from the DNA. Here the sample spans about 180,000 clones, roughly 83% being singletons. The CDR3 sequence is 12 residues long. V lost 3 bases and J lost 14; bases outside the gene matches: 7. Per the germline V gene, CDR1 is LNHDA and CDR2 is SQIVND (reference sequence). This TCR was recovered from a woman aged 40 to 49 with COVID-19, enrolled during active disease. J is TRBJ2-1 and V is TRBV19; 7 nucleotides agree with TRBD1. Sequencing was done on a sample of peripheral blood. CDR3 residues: CASSITGQVEFF. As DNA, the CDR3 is TGTGCCAGTAGTATCACCGGACAGGTCGAGTTCTTC. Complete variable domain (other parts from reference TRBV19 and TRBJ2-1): DGGITQSPKYLFRKEGQNVTLSCEQNLNHDAMYWYRQDPGQGLRLIYYSQIVNDFQKGDIAEGYSVSREKKESFPLTVTSAQKNPTAFYLCASSITGQVEFFGPGTRLTVL.